The 25 T cell receptor beta chains listed next were all sequenced from one sample in a study of blood T cell repertoires in COVID-19. Assay: immunoSEQ multiplex PCR; the TCRdb copy retains only in-frame clones and omits some. Found here are more than 400,000 clones, 80% to 95% of them singletons; the top ten hold roughly 0.66%. What was sequenced was PBMCs or T cells enriched from blood (not recorded which). The receptors come from a man aged 18 to 30 who had recovered from COVID-19.

The V call is TRBV3-1 (or the pseudogene TRBV3-2), the J call TRBJ1-4; D gene ambiguous. Trimming took 4 bases from V and 8 from J, leaving 17 bases between them. The CDR3 sequence is 15 residues long. The V gene's germline CDR1 is LGHDT and CDR2 YNNKEL (reference sequence). The CDR3 here is CASSLRTRGGEKLFF. Written as DNA, the CDR3 is TGTGCCAGCAGCCTGAGAACAAGAGGCGGCGAAAAACTGTTTTTT.

The rearrangement uses TRBV3-1 (or the pseudogene TRBV3-2) and TRBJ1-3, with unresolved D. CDR1 and CDR2 (germline): LGHDT, YNNKEL (reference sequence). The CDR3 is 13 amino acids. Trimming removed 4 bases at V and 4 bases at J, with 8 bases between. CDR3 loop: CASSLGVGNTIYF. The CDR3 DNA reads TGTGCCAGCAGCCTCGGGGTCGGAAACACCATATATTTT.

CDR3 bases: TGTGCCAGCAGCCCCCTAGCGAGCTCCTACAATGAGCAGTTCTTC. Its protein product is CASSPLASSYNEQFF. This chain connects TRBV2 to TRBJ2-1, with D perhaps matching TRBD2 (6 bases). V shed 6 bases and J shed 0 bases, with 12 bases lying between them. Germline CDR1 is SNHLY and CDR2 is FYNNEI. The CDR3 is 15 residues long.

This rearrangement joins TRBV5-5 to TRBJ2-7; 12 nucleotides align to TRBD2. The CDR3 totals 15 residues. Germline V gene data show CDR1 as SGHKS and CDR2 as YYEKEE (reference sequence). V lost 4 bases, J lost 2 bases, and 4 bases stayed unmatched. CDR3 sequence reads: CASSPTSGRPYEQYF. In DNA form, the CDR3 reads TGTGCCAGCAGCCCGACTAGCGGGAGACCCTACGAGCAGTACTTC.

J is TRBJ1-1 and V is TRBV3-1 (or the pseudogene TRBV3-2); D possibly corresponds to TRBD1 (6 bases). The CDR3 loop spans 15 amino acids. Germline CDR1 and CDR2: LGHDT and YNNKEL (reference sequence). Trimming cost V 0 bases and J 1 base, with 9 bases left between them. Written as DNA, the CDR3 is TGTGCCAGCAGCCAAGATCAGGGGTGGAACACTGAAGCTTTCTTT. Translation: CASSQDQGWNTEAFF.

This clone turned up a few times. The chain recombines TRBV7-8 with TRBJ2-7, with a weak D call TRBD1 (5 bases). The CDR3 has 15 amino acids. Trimming shortened V by 5 bases and J by 2 bases, and 16 bases separated the two germline ends. The germline V gene encodes CDR1 SGHVS and CDR2 FQNEAQ. The CDR3 nucleotides are TGTGCCAGCAGCACAGAAGCGTCAGGGACCTACGAGCAGTACTTC. Translated, it gives CASSTEASGTYEQYF.

The CDR3 spells CASSLSRVKNSEQFF. The DNA for the CDR3 is TGTGCCAGCAGTTTATCGAGGGTGAAAAACAGTGAGCAGTTCTTC. This chain links TRBV27 with TRBJ2-1; possibly TRBD2 for D (5 bases). The CDR3 has 15 amino acids. V was pared by 0 bases and J by 9 bases, with 15 bases between. Germline V gene sequence: CDR1 MNHEY, CDR2 SMNVEV (reference sequence).

The V and J genes are TRBV4-1 and TRBJ2-7, with 7 bases lining up with TRBD2. V was clipped by 0 bases and J by 3 bases; unmatched bases: 5. The CDR3 extends over 15 amino acids. Germline lookup yields CDR1 MGHRA and CDR2 YSYEKL. Here the CDR3 reads CASSQDRRTSYEQYF. In nucleotides, the CDR3 is TGCGCCAGCAGCCAAGACCGGAGGACTAGCTACGAGCAGTACTTC.

CDR3 in DNA: TGTGCCAGCAGCGGAACCGGGACAGGCCGATGGCAGACCTATCTTGACTATGGCTACACCTTC. The encoded protein is CASSGTGTGRWQTYLDYGYTF. V usage is TRBV7-8 and J usage is TRBJ1-2; 8 nucleotides match TRBD1. The V gene end was trimmed by 5 bases and the J gene end by 3 bases; junction bases not matched to a gene: 26. CDR3 size: 21 residues. Per germline, CDR1 SGHVS and CDR2 FQNEAQ.

The V call is TRBV5-1, the J call TRBJ2-3; D perhaps matches TRBD2 (5 bases). CDR1 is SGHRS, CDR2 YFSETQ, per germline. The CDR3 sequence is 11 residues long. V was trimmed by 4 bases and J by 5 bases, leaving 5 bases between them. CDR3 loop: CASSREDTQYF. The CDR3 coding sequence is TGCGCCAGCAGCCGGGAAGATACGCAGTATTTT.

The rearrangement uses TRBV5-6 and TRBJ2-7; 11 bases align to TRBD1. The J segment lost 2 bases and the V segment lost 3 bases, leaving 4 bases of the junction unmatched. The CDR3 totals 15 residues. Germline loops: CDR1 SGHDT, CDR2 YYEEEE. Here the CDR3 reads CASSSRDRGAYEQYF. CDR3 in DNA: TGTGCCAGCAGCTCCCGGGACAGGGGGGCCTACGAGCAGTACTTC. The full variable domain, in which reference TRBV5-6 and TRBJ2-7 provide the parts outside the CDR3, is DAGVTQSPTHLIKTRGQQVTLRCSPKSGHDTVSWYQQALGQGPQFIFQYYEEEERQRGNFPDRFSGHQFPNYSSELNVNALLLGDSALYLCASSSRDRGAYEQYFGPGTRLTVT.

On this clone: Other DNA sequences in this sample translate to the same CDR3. This sequence joins TRBV3-1 (or the pseudogene TRBV3-2) and TRBJ1-6; 9 bases align to TRBD1. This CDR3 spans 14 amino acids. Germline assignment: CDR1 LGHDT and CDR2 YNNKEL (reference sequence). The V segment lost 4 bases and the J segment 9 bases; nucleotides outside the gene matches: 4. DNA for the CDR3: TGTGCCAGCAGCCCGGACAGGGGCAGTTCACCCCTCCACTTT. It yields the protein CASSPDRGSSPLHF.

V usage is TRBV9 and J usage is TRBJ2-2; 7 bases agree with TRBD2. Unmatched junction bases numbered 7, after V lost 7 bases and J lost 4 bases. The CDR3 extends over 14 amino acids. Germline V gives CDR1 SGDLS, CDR2 YYNGEE. This CDR3 reads CASSEGGPTGELFF. CDR3 nucleotide sequence: TGTGCCAGCTCCGAGGGAGGGCCCACCGGGGAGCTGTTTTTT.

In its sample, this clone was seen a few times. The chain has TRBV14 and TRBJ2-2; possibly TRBD2 for D (6 bases). The V end lost 0 bases, the J end lost 6 bases, and 11 bases lay between the germline ends. Germline V gives CDR1 SGHDN, CDR2 FVKESK. The CDR3 length is 15 residues. The CDR3 sequence is CASSQDSRESGELFF. The CDR3 DNA follows: TGTGCCAGCAGCCAAGACTCCCGGGAGTCCGGGGAGCTGTTTTTT.

This chain joins TRBV2 and TRBJ2-7, with 7 bases identical to TRBD1. Germline-derived CDR1 and CDR2 are SNHLY and FYNNEI. V lost 10 bases, J lost 6 bases, and 9 bases stayed unmatched. This CDR3 is built from 12 residues. The CDR3 is CATATPGGEQYF. CDR3 bases: TGTGCCACCGCGACCCCAGGGGGCGAGCAGTACTTC.

The chain combines TRBV30 with TRBJ1-1, with D unresolved. CDR3 length equals 13 residues. Germline loops: CDR1 GTSNPN, CDR2 SVGIG (reference sequence). Trimming took off 0 bases at V and 3 bases at J, with 8 bases between the two ends. The CDR3 loop reads CAWSVSFYTEAFF. The CDR3 DNA reads as TGTGCCTGGAGTGTATCCTTTTACACTGAAGCTTTCTTT.

This chain connects TRBV3-1 (or the pseudogene TRBV3-2) to TRBJ1-5; the D is unclear. The ends were cut back, 2 bases at V and 4 bases at J, with 12 bases in the middle. Germline values: CDR1 LGHDT, CDR2 YNNKEL (reference sequence). The length of the CDR3 is 15 residues. The CDR3 region has the DNA TGTGCCAGCAGCCAAACCCGGTCTTCTAATCAGCCCCAGCATTTT. This translates into CASSQTRSSNQPQHF.

V is TRBV28 and J is TRBJ1-1, with 7 bases fitting TRBD1. Germline lookup yields CDR1 MDHEN and CDR2 SYDVKM. The CDR3 is 15 amino acids. Germline trimming cut 5 bases from V and 8 bases from J; bases unmatched to any gene: 14. DNA of the CDR3: TGTGCCAGCAGTGGAGCGACAGGGTGGAGTGGAGAAGCTTTCTTT. The encoded protein is CASSGATGWSGEAFF. Filled out from reference TRBV28 and TRBJ1-1, the complete variable domain reads DVKVTQSSRYLVKRTGEKVFLECVQDMDHENMFWYRQDPGLGLRLIYFSYDVKMKEKGDIPEGYSVSREKKERFSLILESASTNQTSMYLCASSGATGWSGEAFFGQGTRLTVV.

As concerns this clone: Other DNA variants within this sample encode the same CDR3. The chain joins TRBV28 to TRBJ2-5, with a tentative D call TRBD2 (7 bases). Trimming removed 3 bases from V and 5 bases from J, with 16 bases in between. Germline CDR1 and CDR2: MDHEN and SYDVKM. CDR3 length: 15 residues. As DNA, the CDR3 is TGTGCCAGCAGTTTGGGGGAGGGGGGTTTGGAGACCCAGTACTTC. Its protein is CASSLGEGGLETQYF.

V usage is TRBV27 and J usage is TRBJ2-1; TRBD1 is a possible D gene (5 bases). V was shortened by 6 bases and J by 0 bases, with 12 bases between the two germline ends. Germline CDR1 reads MNHEY; CDR2 reads SMNVEV (reference sequence). This CDR3 comprises 15 residues. The CDR3 DNA reads as TGTGCCAGCAGCTGGCTAGACAGCTCCTACAATGAGCAGTTCTTC. It codes for CASSWLDSSYNEQFF.

The table lists this clone with a count of one. V is TRBV5-1 and J is TRBJ2-7, with TRBD2 matching 9 bases. The CDR3 sequence is 16 residues long. The V gene end was trimmed by 1 base and the J gene end by 6 bases; junction bases not matched to a gene: 11. Germline CDR1 reads SGHRS; CDR2 reads YFSETQ. CDR3 in DNA: TGCGCCAGCAGCTTGTCGGCGGGGACTAGCTTTCGCGAGCAGTACTTC. Translated: CASSLSAGTSFREQYF.

This chain joins TRBV10-1 and TRBJ2-1; D unresolved. The germline gives CDR1 WNHNN, CDR2 SYGVQD (reference sequence). The CDR3 sequence is 14 residues long. Trimming took off 4 bases at V and 1 base at J, with 8 bases between the two ends. CDR3 coding DNA: TGCGCCAGCAGTGCCCCAGGTTCCTACAATGAGCAGTTCTTC. This codes for CASSAPGSYNEQFF.

Here the CDR3 reads CASSPLTGPYGYTF. CDR3 nucleotide sequence: TGTGCCAGCAGCCCCCTGACAGGGCCCTATGGCTACACCTTC. V usage is TRBV7-6 and J usage is TRBJ1-2; 7 nucleotides match TRBD1. With V trimmed by 5 bases and J by 4 bases, 7 bases remained unmatched. The germline CDR1 and CDR2 sequences are SGHVS and FNYEAQ. The CDR3 spans 14 residues.

The chain employs TRBV3-1 (or the pseudogene TRBV3-2) and TRBJ2-6; D call uncertain. This CDR3 has 19 amino acids. Trimming removed 4 bases at V and 2 bases at J, with 21 bases between. The germline V gene encodes CDR1 LGHDT and CDR2 YNNKEL (reference sequence). CDR3 sequence: CASSRGLADLSPGANVLTF. The DNA of the CDR3 is TGTGCCAGCAGCCGAGGTCTGGCGGATTTATCCCCTGGGGCCAACGTCCTGACTTTC.

This clone was seen only once. The V and J genes are TRBV9 and TRBJ1-2; TRBD1 agrees at 12 bases. Looked up from germline, CDR1 is SGDLS and CDR2 is YYNGEE. Germline trimming cut 0 bases from V and 8 bases from J; bases unmatched to any gene: 5. The CDR3 is made up of 15 amino acids. The CDR3, as DNA: TGTGCCAGCAGCGTAGAGGGACAGGGGGCGTGGGGCTACACCTTC. Protein product: CASSVEGQGAWGYTF.